These 15 T cell receptor beta chains were sequenced from one sample in a study of T cells in localized non-small cell lung cancer. Here immunoSEQ multiplex PCR was the method, and the copy in TCRdb shows in-frame clones only, minus some. Of approximately 28,000 clones in the sample, under 95% were seen once. The sequenced sample was peripheral blood, obtained before any cancer treatment. The receptor set was obtained from a female donor of 60 years or more with stage I lung adenocarcinoma.

CDR3 DNA sequence: TGTGCCAGCAGTGCGCGGTGGGACACCGGGGAGCTGTTTTTT. Amino acids: CASSARWDTGELFF. The rearrangement joins TRBV27 to TRBJ2-2, with unresolved D. CDR1 and CDR2 (germline): MNHEY, SMNVEV (reference sequence). Trimming pared 5 bases from V and 3 bases from J, leaving 10 bases between. The CDR3 sequence is 14 residues long.

The chain recombines TRBV5-1 with TRBJ1-2; D not resolved. V lost 4 bases and J lost 5, with 9 bases in between. The CDR3 has 12 residues. Germline V gene lookup returns CDR1 SGHRS and CDR2 YFSETQ. DNA for the CDR3: TGCGCCAGCAGCCCAGGCCCATATGGCTACACCTTC. This translates into CASSPGPYGYTF.

V is TRBV28 and J is TRBJ2-3; 8 positions agree with TRBD2. The germline V gene encodes CDR1 MDHEN and CDR2 SYDVKM. The CDR3 covers 16 residues. V gave up 4 bases and J gave up 0 bases; unmatched junction bases: 6. Written as DNA, the CDR3 is TGTGCCAGCAGTTGGGGACTAGGTCCTAGCACAGATACGCAGTATTTT. It encodes CASSWGLGPSTDTQYF. The variable domain in full, with the rest retrieved from reference TRBV28 and TRBJ2-3, is DVKVTQSSRYLVKRTGEKVFLECVQDMDHENMFWYRQDPGLGLRLIYFSYDVKMKEKGDIPEGYSVSREKKERFSLILESASTNQTSMYLCASSWGLGPSTDTQYFGPGTRLTVL.

In its sample, this clone was seen once. The chain joins TRBV18 to TRBJ2-7; 9 bases match TRBD1. Germline CDR1 and CDR2: KGHSH and LQKENI. After removal of 6 bases from V and 3 bases from J, the junction contained 9 bases not matched to a gene. There are 15 residues in the CDR3. CDR3 bases: TGTGCCAGCTCTCCCACAGGGGGCGAAGGCTACGAGCAGTACTTC. Amino acids: CASSPTGGEGYEQYF.

The rearrangement links TRBV6-6 to TRBJ1-6; D call uncertain. The length of the CDR3 is 12 residues. The V and J ends lost 7 bases and 8 bases respectively, with 9 bases between them. Germline assignment: CDR1 MNHNY and CDR2 SVGAGI (reference sequence). The CDR3 DNA sequence: TGTGCCAGCACGTCCACAGATTCACCCCTCCACTTT. Amino acids: CASTSTDSPLHF.

The chain has TRBV5-4 and TRBJ2-5, with D tentatively TRBD2 (6 bases). The CDR3 is made up of 16 amino acids. V was cut by 1 base and J by 4 bases, with 17 bases left in between. Germline lookup yields CDR1 SGHNT and CDR2 YYREEE (reference sequence). The DNA of the CDR3 is TGTGCCAGCAGCTTGTCCGGGGGACCCCAACGAGAGACCCAGTACTTC. As protein: CASSLSGGPQRETQYF.

The rearrangement joins TRBV7-8 to TRBJ2-1; 7 bases agree with TRBD2. Trimming removed 2 bases from V and 7 bases from J; junction bases left unmatched: 8. Germline CDR1 reads SGHVS; CDR2 reads FQNEAQ. The length of the CDR3 is 15 residues. The CDR3 DNA follows: TGTGCCAGCAGCTTACGGTCGGTTAGCGGGAATGAGCAGTTCTTC. Encoded protein: CASSLRSVSGNEQFF.

The CDR3 coding sequence is TGTGCCTGGGATCTTGGGCGGCTAGCGGGAGACGAGCAGTACTTC. Translation: CAWDLGRLAGDEQYF. The genes are TRBV30 and TRBJ2-7; 10 bases are shared with TRBD2. The CDR3 has 15 amino acids. Per germline, CDR1 GTSNPN and CDR2 SVGIG (reference sequence). After removal of 5 bases from V and 5 bases from J, the junction contained 12 bases not matched to a gene.

The rearrangement uses TRBV6-5 and TRBJ2-7; the D gene is possibly TRBD1 (5 bases). The CDR3 contains 14 residues. V was shortened by 0 bases and J by 2 bases, with 8 bases between the two germline ends. Germline assignment: CDR1 MNHEY and CDR2 SVGAGI. CDR3 in amino acids: CASSYSGLTYEQYF. DNA of the CDR3: TGTGCCAGCAGTTACTCGGGGCTTACCTACGAGCAGTACTTC.

The chain combines TRBV7-9 with TRBJ2-1; D gene uncertain. Trimming cost V 0 bases and J 0 bases, with 18 bases left between them. Germline V CDR1 and CDR2: SEHNR, FQNEAQ (reference sequence). The CDR3 contains 19 residues. In DNA form, the CDR3 reads TGTGCCAGCAGCTTAGCAAAGCAATCAGGTCCTTTCTCCTACAATGAGCAGTTCTTC. Translated, it gives CASSLAKQSGPFSYNEQFF.

This clone was seen a single time. This chain joins TRBV19 and TRBJ2-1; 7 nucleotides line up with TRBD2. Germline V gene lookup returns CDR1 LNHDA and CDR2 SQIVND (reference sequence). Trimming cost V 7 bases and J 5 bases; bases outside gene matches: 11. This CDR3 contains 15 residues. The CDR3 loop reads CASNSMASGDNEQFF. The CDR3 DNA reads as TGTGCCAGTAACAGTATGGCTAGCGGAGACAATGAGCAGTTCTTC.

The V and J genes are TRBV2 and TRBJ2-5; D is undetermined. Germline V lookup: CDR1 SNHLY, CDR2 FYNNEI. Trimming shortened V by 6 bases and J by 5 bases, and 13 bases separated the two germline ends. This CDR3 region has 13 residues. The CDR3 sequence: CASSVRTTETQYF. DNA of the CDR3: TGTGCCAGCAGCGTCAGGACCACCGAGACCCAGTACTTC.

The CDR3 loop is CASSLDISGGIGTDTQYF. The CDR3 DNA follows: TGTGCCAGCAGCTTGGATATTAGCGGGGGGATCGGCACAGATACGCAGTATTTT. This chain uses TRBV5-6 with TRBJ2-3; 10 nucleotides agree with TRBD2. CDR1 SGHDT and CDR2 YYEEEE come from the germline V gene. Losses at the gene ends were 0 bases for V and 1 base for J; bases not matched to a gene: 8. CDR3 length: 18 residues.

The genes are TRBV18 and TRBJ2-7, with D maybe TRBD1 (6 bases). The CDR3 loop spans 15 amino acids. From germline, CDR1 is KGHSH and CDR2 LQKENI. The V and J ends lost 2 bases and 5 bases respectively, with 16 bases between them. As DNA, the CDR3 is TGTGCCAGCTCACCAACCATAGGACAGTCGAACGAGCAGTACTTC. Protein: CASSPTIGQSNEQYF.

The gene calls are TRBV5-4 and TRBJ2-5; weak D call: TRBD1 (5 bases). V dropped 1 base and J dropped 2 bases, with 18 bases sitting between them. Germline V gene data show CDR1 as SGHNT and CDR2 as YYREEE (reference sequence). The CDR3 totals 17 residues. The CDR3, as DNA: TGTGCCAGCAGCTTGAGTAGTTTTAGGACAACTCAAGAGACCCAGTACTTC. Amino acid sequence: CASSLSSFRTTQETQYF.